The rows below give T cell receptor gamma chains drawn from one sample of a study of intestinal T cells in coeliac disease. TCRdb reran clone calling via CATT on the multiplex PCR reads. The table lists about 420 gamma-chain clones, less than 55% of them singletons. The specimen sequenced was a duodenal biopsy. These TCRs come from a human donor who served as a control with a normal duodenal biopsy, not a healthy volunteer. The CDR3 runs from the conserved cysteine through the conserved F or W. Size tells how often a clone was seen (once, few, many) or the class of an expanded clone, and some rows leave it out.

15	TRGV10	-	TRGJP1	CAAWDNTTTGWFKIF	TGTGCTGCGTGGGACAATACGACCACTGGTTGGTTCAAGATATTT
11	TRGV10	hyperexpanded	TRGJ1/TRGJ2	CAAWDYYKKLF	TGTGCTGCGTGGGATTATTATAAGAAACTCTTT
14	TRGV3	few	TRGJ1/TRGJ2	CATWDRRIYYKKLF	TGTGCCACCTGGGACAGAAGAATTTATTATAAGAAACTCTTT
11	TRGV4	large	TRGJ1/TRGJ2	CATWGYYKKLF	TGTGCCACCTGGGGTTATTATAAGAAACTCTTT
12	TRGV8	-	TRGJ1/TRGJ2	CATWVHYYKKLF	TGTGCCACCTGGGTCCATTATTATAAGAAACTCTTT
12	TRGV10	-	TRGJ1/TRGJ2	CAAWDVGYKKLF	TGTGCTGCGTGGGATGTCGGCTATAAGAAACTCTTT
19	TRGV3	-	TRGJP2	CATWDTARVGYSSDWIKTF	TGTGCCACCTGGGACACGGCCCGGGTTGGTTACAGTAGTGATTGGATCAAGACGTTT
19	TRGV3	-	TRGJ1/TRGJ2	CATWDMAKDSNLDYYKKLF	TGTGCCACCTGGGACATGGCAAAGGACTCGAATCTTGATTATTATAAGAAACTCTTT
18	TRGV5	-	TRGJ1/TRGJ2	CATWDRPLVLQIDYKKLF	TGTGCCACCTGGGACAGGCCCCTAGTACTTCAAATTGATTATAAGAAACTCTTT
13	TRGV4	few	TRGJ1/TRGJ2	CATWMNCYYKKLF	TGTGCCACCTGGATGAATTGCTATTATAAGAAACTCTTT
15	TRGV2	-	TRGJP2	CATWDGPVNDWIKTF	TGTGCCACCTGGGACGGGCCGGTGAATGATTGGATCAAGACGTTT
17	TRGV5	once	TRGJ1/TRGJ2	CATWTGPYTSNYYKKLF	TGTGCCACCTGGACAGGCCCCTATACTTCAAATTATTATAAGAAACTCTTT
11	TRGV3	once	TRGJP1	CATWRWAVKIF	TGTGCCACCTGGCGGTGGGCTGTCAAGATATTT
13	TRGV2	-	TRGJ1/TRGJ2	CATWDGRSYKKLF	TGTGCCACCTGGGACGGGCGCAGTTATAAGAAACTCTTT
13	TRGV10	-	TRGJP1	CAAWYTLGRFKIF	TGTGCTGCGTGGTATACACTCGGTCGGTTCAAGATATTT
13	TRGV3	-	TRGJ1/TRGJ2	CATWGQAWWKKLF	TGTGCCACCTGGGGACAGGCCTGGTGGAAGAAACTCTTT
15	TRGV3	-	TRGJ1/TRGJ2	CATWTTDVFVYKKLF	TGTGCCACCTGGACTACTGATGTTTTCGTATATAAGAAACTCTTT
14	TRGV10	once	TRGJP1	CAALGHTTGWFKIF	TGTGCTGCGTTGGGACATACCACTGGTTGGTTCAAGATATTT
16	TRGV10	-	TRGJ1/TRGJ2	CAGVGIIPPNYYKKLF	TGTGCTGGCGTGGGGATTATCCCCCCGAATTATTATAAGAAACTCTTT
15	TRGV3	few	TRGJP1	CATWTGSPTGWFKIF	TGTGCCACCTGGACAGGATCCCCGACTGGTTGGTTCAAGATATTT
16	TRGV10	-	TRGJ1/TRGJ2	CAASGIIPEPYYKKLF	TGTGCTGCGAGTGGCATCATCCCCGAACCTTATTATAAGAAACTCTTT
15	TRGV2	-	TRGJP2	CAPGTGRVNDWIKTF	TGTGCACCTGGGACGGGCCGGGTGAATGATTGGATCAAGACGTTT
13	TRGV2	-	TRGJP2	CATWDRVDWIKTF	TGTGCCACCTGGGACCGTGTTGATTGGATCAAGACGTTT
13	TRGV8	-	TRGJ1/TRGJ2	CATWDRGYYKKLF	TGTGCCACCTGGGATAGGGGGTATTATAAGAAACTCTTT
11	TRGV4	-	TRGJ1/TRGJ2	CATWMAGKKLF	TGTGCCACCTGGATGGCCGGTAAGAAACTCTTT
16	TRGV9	-	TRGJP2	CALWGGVLSSDWIKTF	TGTGCCTTGTGGGGAGGTGTCCTCAGTAGTGATTGGATCAAGACGTTT
15	TRGV2	large	TRGJP2	CATWDGRVNDWIKTF	TGTGCCACCTGGGACGGCCGGGTGAATGATTGGATCAAGACGTTT
14	TRGV8	-	TRGJ1/TRGJ2	CAILEIGSHYKKLF	TGTGCCATCCTCGAGATAGGCTCCCATTATAAGAAACTCTTT